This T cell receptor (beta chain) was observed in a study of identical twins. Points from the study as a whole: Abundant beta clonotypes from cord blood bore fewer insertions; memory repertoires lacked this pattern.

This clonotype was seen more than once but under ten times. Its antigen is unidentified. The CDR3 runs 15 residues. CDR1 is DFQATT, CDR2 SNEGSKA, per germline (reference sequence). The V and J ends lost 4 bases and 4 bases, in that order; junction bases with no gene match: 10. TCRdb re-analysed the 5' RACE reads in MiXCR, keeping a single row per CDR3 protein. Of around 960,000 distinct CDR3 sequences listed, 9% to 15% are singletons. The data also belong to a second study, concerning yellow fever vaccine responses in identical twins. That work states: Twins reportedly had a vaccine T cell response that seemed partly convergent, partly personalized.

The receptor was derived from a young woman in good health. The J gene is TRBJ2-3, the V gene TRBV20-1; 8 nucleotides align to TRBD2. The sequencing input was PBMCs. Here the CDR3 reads CSAMGAGLVPDTQYF. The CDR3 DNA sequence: TGCAGTGCTATGGGGGCGGGACTAGTCCCAGATACGCAGTATTTT.